Below are 26 T cell receptor beta chains sequenced from a single sample in a study of cytomegalovirus exposure and HLA in healthy donors. TCRdb keeps only in-frame clones here, not all; method: immunoSEQ multiplex PCR. Seen here are 150,000 or so clones, roughly 90% observed once, and the top ten hold around 22%. Sample: PBMCs. The origin of the receptors is a young man in good health and CMV-seropositive.

The chain links TRBV5-4 to TRBJ1-1; no reliable D call. The germline V and J ends were trimmed by 6 bases and 1 base, with 10 bases remaining between them. The V gene's germline CDR1 is SGHNT and CDR2 YYREEE (reference sequence). The length of the CDR3 is 13 residues. The CDR3 protein is CASNAAGNTEAFF. CDR3 nucleotides: TGTGCCAGCAACGCGGCGGGGAACACTGAAGCTTTCTTT.

The V gene is TRBV25-1, the J gene TRBJ2-2; 7 bases align to TRBD2. The CDR3 length is 17 residues. Per the germline V gene, CDR1 is MGHDK and CDR2 is SYGVNS. Trimming at V came to 2 bases and at J to 5 bases, leaving 11 bases not matched to a gene. CDR3 in DNA: TGTGCCAGCAGTGAAGGTACGGCGGGAGAATGGACCGGGGAGCTGTTTTTT. Residues: CASSEGTAGEWTGELFF.

The chain links TRBV4-3 to TRBJ1-1; D is unresolved. V lost 2 bases, J lost 1 base, and 5 bases lay in between. In germline, CDR1 is LGHNA, CDR2 YSLEER. The CDR3 spans 13 residues. The CDR3 sequence is CASSQNRNTEAFF. Here the CDR3 DNA reads TGCGCCAGCAGCCAAAATAGGAACACTGAAGCTTTCTTT.

There are a few counts of this clone. The rearrangement links TRBV2 to TRBJ2-7; maybe TRBD1 (6 bases). V shed 5 bases and J shed 3 bases, with 8 bases lying between them. Germline CDR1 reads SNHLY; CDR2 reads FYNNEI. The CDR3 extends over 12 amino acids. CDR3 sequence: CASSTTGYEQYF. CDR3 bases: TGTGCCAGCAGTACGACAGGCTACGAGCAGTACTTC.

The genes are TRBV10-3 and TRBJ2-7; D might be TRBD2 (6 bases). Deletions cut 1 base from V and 3 bases from J, with 10 bases between. The CDR3 contains 14 residues. Germline V gene sequence: CDR1 ENHRY, CDR2 SYGVKD. CDR3 in amino acids: CAISEFGGSYEQYF. The CDR3 DNA reads TGTGCCATCAGTGAGTTTGGGGGGAGCTACGAGCAGTACTTC.

V is TRBV18 and J is TRBJ2-5; perhaps TRBD2 as D (5 bases). The CDR3 has 14 residues. V was pared by 6 bases and J by 1 base, with 12 bases between. The germline V gene has CDR1 KGHSH and CDR2 LQKENI. The CDR3 nucleotides are TGTGCCAGCTCCCCCGTGGGAGCCCAAGAGACCCAGTACTTC. Translated: CASSPVGAQETQYF.

The chain couples TRBV29-1 to TRBJ2-1, with 11 nucleotides matching TRBD2. The ends lost 1 base at V and 4 bases at J; junction bases unmatched: 3. CDR3 length: 15 residues. Germline CDR1 is SQVTM and CDR2 is ANQGSEA. The CDR3 DNA reads as TGCAGCGTTGAAGGGGGACTAGCGGCGTACAATGAGCAGTTCTTC. Translated, it gives CSVEGGLAAYNEQFF.

The rearrangement joins TRBV20-1 to TRBJ1-1; D remains ambiguous. The CDR3 is 11 residues long. V lost 1 base to trimming and J lost 8 bases, with 8 bases between them. Germline assignment: CDR1 DFQATT and CDR2 SNEGSKA (reference sequence). The CDR3: CSARVRGEAFF. CDR3 sequence (DNA): TGCAGTGCTAGAGTTCGGGGAGAAGCTTTCTTT.

The V and J genes are TRBV5-4 and TRBJ2-1; perhaps TRBD1 as D (6 bases). Deletions cut 6 bases from V and 8 bases from J, with 18 bases between. Per the germline V gene, CDR1 is SGHNT and CDR2 is YYREEE (reference sequence). The CDR3 runs 14 residues. The DNA of the CDR3 is TGTGCCAGCACCGTTCGAGGGGGTTCCGATGAGCAGTTCTTC. It codes for CASTVRGGSDEQFF.

The rearrangement uses TRBV7-2 and TRBJ1-1; maybe TRBD1 (6 bases). Per the germline V gene, CDR1 is SGHTA and CDR2 is FQGNSA. V lost 1 base to trimming and J lost 6 bases, with 12 bases between them. The CDR3 sequence is 14 residues long. The CDR3 DNA reads as TGTGCCAGCAGCTTAGGTGGGGGCAAGGCTGAAGCTTTCTTT. It encodes CASSLGGGKAEAFF. The complete variable domain, with remaining parts taken from reference TRBV7-2 and TRBJ1-1, reads GAGVSQSPSNKVTEKGKDVELRCDPISGHTALYWYRQSLGQGLEFLIYFQGNSAPDKSGLPSDRFSAERTGGSVSTLTIQRTQQEDSAVYLCASSLGGGKAEAFFGQGTRLTVV.

The V call is TRBV27, the J call TRBJ2-6; no clear D gene. Trimming took 4 bases from V and 1 from J, leaving 11 bases between them. The CDR3 has 16 residues. CDR1 is MNHEY and CDR2 is SMNVEV in the germline V gene (reference sequence). CDR3 sequence (DNA): TGTGCCAGCAGTTATCGCCTCCAGTCTGGGGCCAACGTCCTGACTTTC. Protein sequence: CASSYRLQSGANVLTF.

This chain uses TRBV2 with TRBJ1-5; a weak D match, TRBD1 (5 bases). V was shortened by 2 bases and J by 0 bases, with 14 bases between the two germline ends. Germline CDR1 and CDR2: SNHLY and FYNNEI. This CDR3 spans 17 amino acids. The CDR3 coding sequence is TGTGCCAGCAGTGAACGGGGGACTGTGAATAGCAATCAGCCCCAGCATTTT. As protein: CASSERGTVNSNQPQHF.

The rearrangement joins TRBV2 to TRBJ2-4; D not certain. The germline gives CDR1 SNHLY, CDR2 FYNNEI. The CDR3 runs to 14 residues. With 4 bases removed from V and 0 bases from J, the gap between germline ends came to 7 bases. The CDR3 DNA sequence: TGTGCCAGCAGTGGTGTCTTAGCCAAAAACATTCAGTACTTC. The encoded protein is CASSGVLAKNIQYF.

The genes are TRBV7-2 and TRBJ2-1; 8 positions agree with TRBD1. CDR1 and CDR2 from the germline V gene are SGHTA and FQGNSA. Trimming removed 6 bases from V and 1 base from J; junction bases left unmatched: 5. This CDR3 region has 15 residues. The DNA of the CDR3 is TGTGCCAGCAGTGCGCGGGACAGGTCCTACAATGAGCAGTTCTTC. This encodes CASSARDRSYNEQFF.

The genes are TRBV7-9 and TRBJ2-3; D is possibly TRBD2 (5 bases). The germline CDR1 and CDR2 sequences are SEHNR and FQNEAQ (reference sequence). Trimming shortened V by 2 bases and J by 4 bases, and 7 bases separated the two germline ends. The CDR3 contains 13 residues. The CDR3 is CASSLPGSDTQYF. The DNA of the CDR3 is TGTGCCAGCAGCTTACCGGGGTCAGATACGCAGTATTTT.

This sequence joins TRBV5-1 and TRBJ2-6, with D possibly matching TRBD2 (5 bases). V was trimmed by 4 bases and J by 0 bases, leaving 11 bases between them. The CDR3 is made up of 16 amino acids. CDR1 and CDR2 from the germline V gene are SGHRS and YFSETQ. This CDR3 reads CASSVLGDSGANVLTF. The CDR3 DNA is TGCGCCAGCAGCGTGCTCGGGGACTCTGGGGCCAACGTCCTGACTTTC.

This clone was found once. The V and J genes are TRBV27 and TRBJ2-7; D possibly corresponds to TRBD2 (7 bases). V shed 0 bases and J shed 2 bases, with 11 bases lying between them. The germline V gene encodes CDR1 MNHEY and CDR2 SMNVEV (reference sequence). The CDR3 is 15 residues long. The CDR3 protein is CASSLSGGAPYEQYF. CDR3 bases: TGTGCCAGCAGTTTATCGGGGGGGGCCCCCTACGAGCAGTACTTC.

The V call is TRBV11-2, the J call TRBJ2-2; 8 bases align to TRBD1. After removal of 3 bases from V and 0 bases from J, the junction contained 3 bases not matched to a gene. The CDR3 loop spans 16 amino acids. CDR1 SGHAT and CDR2 FQNNGV come from the germline V gene. The CDR3 DNA reads as TGTGCCAGCAGCTTGGGGACAGGACCGAACACCGGGGAGCTGTTTTTT. It codes for CASSLGTGPNTGELFF.

The rearrangement uses TRBV29-1 and TRBJ2-3, with TRBD2 as a possible D gene (7 bases). V was shortened by 5 bases and J by 2 bases, with 8 bases between the two germline ends. The CDR3 runs 12 residues. Per the germline V gene, CDR1 is SQVTM and CDR2 is ANQGSEA. The DNA for the CDR3 is TGCAGCGTTCGGGGGGCCACAGATACGCAGTATTTT. Residues: CSVRGATDTQYF.

Written as DNA, the CDR3 is TGTGCCAGCAGACCCAACAGGGAGGGGGGCTACACCTTC. Translating it yields CASRPNREGGYTF. The chain couples TRBV6-6 to TRBJ1-2, with D perhaps matching TRBD1 (6 bases). Looked up from germline, CDR1 is MNHNY and CDR2 is SVGAGI (reference sequence). V lost 6 bases and J 8 bases, leaving 16 bases between the germline ends. This CDR3 is 13 amino acids long.

The chain employs TRBV19 and TRBJ1-4; 7 nucleotides agree with TRBD1. V lost 6 bases, J lost 0 bases, and 7 bases stayed unmatched. The V gene's germline CDR1 is LNHDA and CDR2 SQIVND (reference sequence). The CDR3 has 16 residues. CDR3 nucleotides: TGTGCCAGTAGCTACCTTACAGGGGCAACTAATGAAAAACTGTTTTTT. It is translated as CASSYLTGATNEKLFF. The complete variable domain, with remaining parts taken from reference TRBV19 and TRBJ1-4, reads DGGITQSPKYLFRKEGQNVTLSCEQNLNHDAMYWYRQDPGQGLRLIYYSQIVNDFQKGDIAEGYSVSREKKESFPLTVTSAQKNPTAFYLCASSYLTGATNEKLFFGSGTQLSVL.

This clone was counted only a few times. The chain couples TRBV18 to TRBJ1-5; 8 nucleotides line up with TRBD1. The CDR3 has 14 residues. CDR1 is KGHSH and CDR2 is LQKENI in the germline V gene. Losses at the gene ends were 1 base for V and 6 bases for J; bases not matched to a gene: 2. The chain's CDR3 is CASSPLQGAQPQHF. The CDR3, as DNA: TGTGCCAGCTCACCACTCCAGGGGGCTCAGCCCCAGCATTTT.

V and J are TRBV7-2 and TRBJ2-1; 7 bases are shared with TRBD2. After removal of 5 bases from V and 2 bases from J, the junction contained 6 bases not matched to a gene. Germline V gene sequence: CDR1 SGHTA, CDR2 FQGNSA. The CDR3 loop spans 15 amino acids. The CDR3 spells CASSLKAGPYNEQFF. The DNA of the CDR3 is TGTGCCAGCAGCCTTAAAGCGGGACCCTACAATGAGCAGTTCTTC.

This clone was observed at least ten times. The J gene is TRBJ1-6, the V gene TRBV27; a weak D match, TRBD1 (5 bases). Per the germline V gene, CDR1 is MNHEY and CDR2 is SMNVEV (reference sequence). This CDR3 comprises 11 residues. V was shortened by 6 bases and J by 14 bases, with 11 bases between the two germline ends. CDR3: CASRSQGSLHF. In DNA form, the CDR3 reads TGTGCCAGCAGGTCCCAGGGATCCCTCCACTTT.

This chain links TRBV5-3 with TRBJ1-2, with TRBD1 matching 7 bases. TRBV5-3 qualifies as an ORF whose function is uncertain. The CDR3 loop spans 14 amino acids. The V and J ends lost 4 bases and 7 bases, in that order; junction bases with no gene match: 10. The CDR3 here is CARSVPDRAGGYTF. CDR3 sequence (DNA): TGTGCCAGAAGCGTGCCCGACAGGGCAGGTGGCTACACCTTC.

This clone has a single count. The chain couples TRBV19 to TRBJ2-7; D might be TRBD1 (5 bases). The CDR3 covers 14 residues. Germline V gene sequence: CDR1 LNHDA, CDR2 SQIVND (reference sequence). V lost 5 bases and J 8 bases, leaving 19 bases between the germline ends. CDR3 residues: CASSVSGSQGKQYF. For the CDR3, the DNA is TGTGCCAGTAGTGTATCCGGGTCTCAGGGCAAGCAGTACTTC.